This TCR beta chain was found in a study of T cells in Graves' hyperthyroidism and ophthalmopathy. Study-level points and caveats: From stable hyperthyroidism, ophthalmopathy was separated by a 13 V-J model.

Amplified regions were TCR beta CDR3 sequences from RNA transcripts. First-round RT-PCR targeting the TCR CDR3 was performed with the HTBI primer set. One entry per CDR3 protein results from TCRdb running MiXCR on the multiplex PCR reads. This table holds roughly 360,000 distinct CDR3 sequences, about 13% found once. In the case of this clonotype: Its specificity is not known.

The V and J ends lost 3 bases and 0 bases respectively, with 9 bases between them. This CDR3 is 15 amino acids long. Germline CDR1 and CDR2: LNHDA and SQIVND (reference sequence). This chain links TRBV19 with TRBJ1-5, with TRBD1 as a possible D gene (5 bases). The receptor's source is a man aged 30 to 39 with Graves' hyperthyroidism that later progressed to Graves' ophthalmopathy. The sample comprised blood. The CDR3 sequence is CASSMTAYSNQPQHF. The CDR3 DNA sequence: TGTGCCAGTAGTATGACAGCCTATAGCAATCAGCCCCAGCATTTT.